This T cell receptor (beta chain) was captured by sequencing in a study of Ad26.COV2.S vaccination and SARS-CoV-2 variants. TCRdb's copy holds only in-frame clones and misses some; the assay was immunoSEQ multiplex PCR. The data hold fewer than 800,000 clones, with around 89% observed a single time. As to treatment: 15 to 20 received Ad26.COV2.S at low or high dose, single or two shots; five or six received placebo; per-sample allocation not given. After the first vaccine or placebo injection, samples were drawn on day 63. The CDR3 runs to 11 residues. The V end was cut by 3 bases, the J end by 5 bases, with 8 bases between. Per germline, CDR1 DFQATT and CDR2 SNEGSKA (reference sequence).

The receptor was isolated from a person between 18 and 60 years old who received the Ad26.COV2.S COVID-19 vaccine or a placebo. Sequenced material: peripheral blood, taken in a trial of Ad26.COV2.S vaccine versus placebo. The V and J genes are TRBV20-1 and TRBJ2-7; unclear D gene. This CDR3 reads CSARMGNEQYF. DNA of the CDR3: TGCAGTGCTAGGATGGGGAACGAGCAGTACTTC.